This paragraph reports one T cell receptor (beta chain). Its antigen remains unidentified. The sample belongs to a study of cytomegalovirus exposure and HLA in healthy donors. Study-wide points: V- and J-gene trimming in TCR beta was tied to a missense DCLRE1C variant by an analysis performed later. Highly shared variants forming one cluster were likely a sequencing artifact. An Asian-associated ancestry cluster reportedly showed fewer N-insertions than the roughly 700-donor mean in a later analysis.

This CDR3 comprises 16 residues. Trimming pared 0 bases from V and 7 bases from J, leaving 15 bases between. Looked up from germline, CDR1 is MDHEN and CDR2 is SYDVKM. This PCR relied on a set of 60 Vbeta primers and 13 Jbeta primers. Sequencing was performed with immunoSEQ multiplex PCR; in TCRdb, only in-frame clones are kept and a portion is missing. The sample records some 150,000 clones, around 83% being singletons. The sample comprised PBMCs. The receptor comes from a woman aged 18-29 years in good health and CMV-seronegative. The chain employs TRBV28 and TRBJ1-4; tentative D call: TRBD1 (5 bases). The CDR3 loop is CASSLWRLGQGEKLFF. DNA of the CDR3: TGTGCCAGCAGTTTATGGCGATTAGGGCAGGGTGAAAAACTGTTTTTT.